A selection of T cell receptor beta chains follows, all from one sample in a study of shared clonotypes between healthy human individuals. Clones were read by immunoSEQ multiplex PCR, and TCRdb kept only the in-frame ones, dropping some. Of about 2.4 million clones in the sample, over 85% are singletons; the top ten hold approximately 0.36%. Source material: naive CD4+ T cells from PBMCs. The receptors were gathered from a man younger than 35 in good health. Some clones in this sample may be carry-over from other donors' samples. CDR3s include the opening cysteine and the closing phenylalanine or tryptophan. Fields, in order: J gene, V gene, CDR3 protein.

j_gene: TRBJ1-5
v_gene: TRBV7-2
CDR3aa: CASSLFDQPQHF

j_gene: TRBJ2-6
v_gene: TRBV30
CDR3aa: CANAKSSGANVLTF

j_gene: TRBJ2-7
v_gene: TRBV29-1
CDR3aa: CSVRQDRLKNEQYF

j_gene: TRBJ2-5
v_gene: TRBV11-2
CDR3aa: CASSSPLAGDQETQYF

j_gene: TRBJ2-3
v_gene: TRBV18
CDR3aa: CASKLAGSTDTQYF

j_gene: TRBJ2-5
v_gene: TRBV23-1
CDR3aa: CASSQPPRGIETQYF

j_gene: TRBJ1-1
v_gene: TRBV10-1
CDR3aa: CASTPGQGAMDTEAFF

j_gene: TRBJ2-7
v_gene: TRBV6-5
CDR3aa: CASRQGYEQYF

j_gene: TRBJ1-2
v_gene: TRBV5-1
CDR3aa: CASSAGQGSNYGYTF

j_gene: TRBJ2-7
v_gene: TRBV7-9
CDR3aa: CASSFSGRAYEQYF

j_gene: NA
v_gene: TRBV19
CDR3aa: CASSISWSVSYEQYF

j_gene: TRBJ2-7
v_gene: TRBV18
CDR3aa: CASSHSGHRIAGEQYF

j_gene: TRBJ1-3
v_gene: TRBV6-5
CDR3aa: CASTRGSSSGNTIYF

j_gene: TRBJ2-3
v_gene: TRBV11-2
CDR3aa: CASSGTSDTQYF

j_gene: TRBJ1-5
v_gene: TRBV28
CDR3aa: CASSSPQVSSNQPQHF

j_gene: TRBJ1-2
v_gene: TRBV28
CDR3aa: CASSLGQGNGYTF

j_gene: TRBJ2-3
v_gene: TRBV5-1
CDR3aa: CASSLSLAGAADTQYF

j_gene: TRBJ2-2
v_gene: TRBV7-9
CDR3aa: CASSLGLSANTGELFF

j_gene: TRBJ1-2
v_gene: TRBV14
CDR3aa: CASSQVIKPRCRGYTF

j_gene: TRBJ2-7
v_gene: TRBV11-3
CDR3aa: CASSLGLYEQYF

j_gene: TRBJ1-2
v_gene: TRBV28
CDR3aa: CASSPQDRGGYGYTF

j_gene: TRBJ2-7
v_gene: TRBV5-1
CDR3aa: CASSRSEPSYEQYF

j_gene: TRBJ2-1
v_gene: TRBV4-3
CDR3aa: CASSQETAPNNEQFF

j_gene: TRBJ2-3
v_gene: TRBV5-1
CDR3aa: CASSLDPGTDTQYF

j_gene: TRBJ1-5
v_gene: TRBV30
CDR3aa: CAWSGQGRQPQHF

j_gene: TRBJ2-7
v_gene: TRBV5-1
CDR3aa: CASSWGTSGNYEQYF

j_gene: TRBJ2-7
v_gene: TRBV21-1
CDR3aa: CASSKERTTPKEQYF

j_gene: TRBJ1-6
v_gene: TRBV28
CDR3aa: CASSLVGQGNYNSPLHF

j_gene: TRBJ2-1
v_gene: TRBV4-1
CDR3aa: CASSPGRASGTYNEQFF

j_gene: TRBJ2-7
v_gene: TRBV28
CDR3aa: CASSLAGGREQYF

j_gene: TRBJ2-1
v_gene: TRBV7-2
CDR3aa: CASSLGQGGLLGSYNEQFF

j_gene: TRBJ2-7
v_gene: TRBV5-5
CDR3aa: CASSLAGGPGQYF

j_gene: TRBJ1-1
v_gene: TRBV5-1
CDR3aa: CASSVTSGNTEAFF

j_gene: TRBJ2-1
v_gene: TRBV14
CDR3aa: CASSQVIASTYNEQFF

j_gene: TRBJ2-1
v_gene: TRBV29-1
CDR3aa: CSVDWGRGALSYNEQFF

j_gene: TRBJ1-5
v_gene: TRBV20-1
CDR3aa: CSARNQQPQHF

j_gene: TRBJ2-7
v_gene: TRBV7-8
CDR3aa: CASSLRPGGLAPYEQYF

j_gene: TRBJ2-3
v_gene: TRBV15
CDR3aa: CATSLRLEGSAQYF

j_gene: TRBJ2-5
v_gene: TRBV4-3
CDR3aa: CASSHRTRGLLQETQYF

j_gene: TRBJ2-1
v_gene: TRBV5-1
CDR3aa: CASSRGQGVVNEQFF

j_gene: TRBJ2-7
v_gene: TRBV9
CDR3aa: CASSVAPGQYEQYF

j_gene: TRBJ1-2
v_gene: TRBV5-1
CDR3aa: CASSLLEGDGYTF

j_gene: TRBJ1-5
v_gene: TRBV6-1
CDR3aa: CASSADTSSTARFNQPQHF

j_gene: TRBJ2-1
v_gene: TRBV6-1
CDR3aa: CASSERVAGGPFGSYNEQFF

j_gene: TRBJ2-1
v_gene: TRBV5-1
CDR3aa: CASSLGEAYNEQFF

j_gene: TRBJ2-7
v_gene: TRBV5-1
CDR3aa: CASSDPSGSMYEQYF

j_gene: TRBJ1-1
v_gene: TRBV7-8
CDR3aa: CASSPAGTYPNTEAFF

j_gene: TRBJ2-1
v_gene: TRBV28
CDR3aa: CASRSRAGTSYNEQFF

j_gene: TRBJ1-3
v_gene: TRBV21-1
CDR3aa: CASKKGSCSGNTIYF